The clone carrying this TCR beta chain was recorded a few times. What it binds is unknown. For every donor, a draw yielded approximately 9.9 milliliters of peripheral blood. Isolated PBMCs totaled at least 6 million in each sample. This specimen comes from a study of blood T cells in healthy people across ages. Findings of the study overall: Relative to aged donors, long-lived donors carried more naive CD4+ cells and displayed higher diversity.

The germline V gene has CDR1 MNHNS and CDR2 SASEGT. V was trimmed by 5 bases and J by 3 bases, leaving 11 bases between them. The CDR3 runs 13 residues. Through a sample-barcoded 5' primer and a J-beta primer mix, a second PCR was run for about 6 to 11 cycles. Through a template-switch adaptor with 12 random nucleotides, each cDNA molecule received a tag. TCRdb called the 5' RACE reads again in MiXCR, with one record for every CDR3 protein. This repertoire shows approximately 1.5 million distinct CDR3 sequences, roughly 43% found once; its top ten account for more than 4%. This TCR derives from a woman between 18 and 30 years old in good health. The chain uses TRBV6-1 and TRBJ2-7; D is perhaps TRBD1 or TRBD2 (5 bases each). Source material: blood. For the CDR3, the DNA is TGTGCCAGCAGTACCGGGACCTACTACGAGCAGTACTTC. This encodes CASSTGTYYEQYF.